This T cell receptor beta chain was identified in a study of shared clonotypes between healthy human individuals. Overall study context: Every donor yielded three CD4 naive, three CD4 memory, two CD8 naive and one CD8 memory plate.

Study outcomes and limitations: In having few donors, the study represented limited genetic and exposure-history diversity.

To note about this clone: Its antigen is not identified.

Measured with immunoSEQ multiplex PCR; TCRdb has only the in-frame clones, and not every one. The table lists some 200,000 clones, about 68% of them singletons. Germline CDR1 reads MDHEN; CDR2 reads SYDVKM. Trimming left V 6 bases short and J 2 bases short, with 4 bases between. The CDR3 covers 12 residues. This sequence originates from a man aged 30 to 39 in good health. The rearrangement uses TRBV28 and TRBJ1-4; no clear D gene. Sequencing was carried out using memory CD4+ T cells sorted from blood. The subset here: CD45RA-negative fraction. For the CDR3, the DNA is TGTGCCAGCAGCGGGACTAATGAAAAACTGTTTTTT. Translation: CASSGTNEKLFF. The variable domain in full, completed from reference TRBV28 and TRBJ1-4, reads DVKVTQSSRYLVKRTGEKVFLECVQDMDHENMFWYRQDPGLGLRLIYFSYDVKMKEKGDIPEGYSVSREKKERFSLILESASTNQTSMYLCASSGTNEKLFFGSGTQLSVL.